This is a list of T cell receptor beta chains from one sample in a study of blood T cell repertoires in COVID-19. TCRdb's copy holds only in-frame clones and misses some; the assay was immunoSEQ multiplex PCR. The sample lists 200,000 to 300,000 clones, more than 70% occurring once. The sample comprised PBMCs or T cells enriched from blood (not recorded which). These receptors came from a woman aged 35 to 49 with acute COVID-19. Each CDR3 is given with its conserved first and last residue. D genes are given only for firm matches. Size values are once, few and many counts, or a class for expanded clones, and some rows have none.

J gene	clone size	V gene	D gene	CDR3 protein	CDR3 DNA
TRBJ1-2	-	TRBV4-1	TRBD1	CASSQMLGGGYGYTF	TGCGCCAGCAGCCAAATGCTAGGGGGCGGCTATGGCTACACCTTC
TRBJ1-1	-	TRBV7-2	-	CASSTQRDTEAFF	TGTGCCAGCAGCACTCAGCGGGACACTGAAGCTTTCTTT
TRBJ1-1	-	TRBV11-2	-	CASSLVVAYTEAFF	TGTGCCAGCAGCTTAGTTGTAGCATACACTGAAGCTTTCTTT
TRBJ2-2	-	TRBV27	-	CASSLVAENTGELFF	TGTGCCAGCAGTTTAGTCGCGGAGAACACCGGGGAGCTGTTTTTT
TRBJ1-2	-	TRBV19	-	CASREGYGYTF	TGTGCCAGTAGAGAGGGCTATGGCTACACCTTC
TRBJ1-2	-	TRBV5-4	TRBD1	CASSLTNRGHGYTF	TGTGCCAGCAGCTTGACGAACAGGGGTCATGGCTACACCTTC
TRBJ2-1	-	TRBV10-2	-	CASRLYRGQFYNEQFF	TGCGCCAGCAGACTATATCGAGGTCAATTCTACAATGAGCAGTTCTTC
TRBJ1-2	once	TRBV24-1	TRBD1	CATSDRQGNGRGYTF	TGTGCCACCAGTGATAGACAGGGAAATGGTCGCGGCTACACCTTC
TRBJ2-7	-	TRBV28	TRBD2	CASTLAGGPSEQYF	TGTGCCAGCACTTTAGCGGGAGGGCCCTCCGAGCAGTACTTC
TRBJ2-1	-	TRBV18	-	CASSPTVGVYNEQFF	TGTGCCAGCTCACCCACCGTCGGAGTCTACAATGAGCAGTTCTTC
TRBJ1-2	-	TRBV30	TRBD1	CASLGAGGLFGYTF	TGTGCCAGCCTCGGGGCAGGGGGCTTATTCGGCTACACCTTC
TRBJ2-3	once	TRBV19	TRBD2	CATQRGLAVTDTQYF	TGTGCCACACAAAGGGGACTAGCGGTCACAGATACGCAGTATTTT
TRBJ2-5	-	TRBV10-3	TRBD2	CAISEREGGETQYF	TGTGCCATCAGTGAACGGGAGGGGGGGGAGACCCAGTACTTC
TRBJ1-6	-	TRBV25-1	TRBD1	CASKGQGFSPLHF	TGTGCCAGCAAGGGACAGGGGTTTTCACCCCTCCACTTT
TRBJ2-3	few	TRBV6-4	-	CASSDEGTDTQYF	TGTGCCAGCAGTGACGAGGGCACAGATACGCAGTATTTT
TRBJ2-3	-	TRBV2	TRBD2	CASRPTRVAGHTDTQYF	TGTGCCAGCAGGCCGACCAGGGTAGCGGGGCACACAGATACGCAGTATTTT
TRBJ1-2	-	TRBV24-1	-	CATQKGDYGYTF	TGTGCCACCCAAAAAGGGGACTATGGCTACACCTTC
TRBJ1-1	few	TRBV6-5	TRBD1	CASRQGIYTEAFF	TGTGCCAGCCGACAGGGAATTTACACTGAAGCTTTCTTT